The 25 T cell receptor beta chains listed next were all sequenced from one sample in a study of radiation and T cells in renal cell carcinoma. The table came from immunoSEQ multiplex PCR; TCRdb's copy has only in-frame clones and leaves some out. The table includes 100,000 or so clones, 75% to 90% detected once. Time point given: baseline pretreatment blood. Treatment: 15 Gy SBRT to primary tumor, nephrectomy 4 weeks later. Sequenced here: blood, sampled from a patient whose treatment included radiotherapy and nephrectomy. The source of these receptors is a man in his fifties or sixties with renal cell carcinoma.

The chain is built from TRBV14 and TRBJ2-5; tentatively, D is TRBD1 (6 bases). This CDR3 contains 13 residues. CDR1 is SGHDN and CDR2 is FVKESK in the germline V gene. Trimming cost V 4 bases and J 4 bases, with 10 bases left between them. CDR3 in amino acids: CASSPTGLETQYF. CDR3 DNA: TGTGCCAGCAGCCCTACAGGGTTAGAGACCCAGTACTTC.

This chain connects TRBV7-8 to TRBJ1-3, with D unresolved. Deletions cut 0 bases from V and 2 bases from J, with 8 bases between. Germline loops: CDR1 SGHVS, CDR2 FQNEAQ. The CDR3 consists of 15 residues. The CDR3 sequence is CASSLAGEAGNTIYF. Here the CDR3 DNA reads TGTGCCAGCAGCTTAGCGGGTGAAGCTGGAAACACCATATATTTT.

The chain has TRBV7-9 and TRBJ2-5, with D perhaps given as TRBD1 or TRBD2 (6 bases each). Germline CDR1 SEHNR, CDR2 FQNEAQ (reference sequence). The CDR3 has 14 amino acids. The V and J ends lost 5 bases and 1 base respectively, with 11 bases between them. This CDR3 reads CASSPKGGQETQYF. The CDR3, as DNA: TGTGCCAGCAGCCCCAAGGGGGGCCAAGAGACCCAGTACTTC.

This chain joins TRBV6-1 and TRBJ2-2, with 10 positions matching TRBD2. CDR1 and CDR2 from the germline V gene are MNHNS and SASEGT. J lost 7 bases, V lost 5 bases, and 7 bases had no gene match. The CDR3 totals 15 residues. CDR3 sequence: CASSPLAGAGGELFF. DNA of the CDR3: TGTGCCAGCAGTCCCCTAGCGGGAGCCGGCGGGGAGCTGTTTTTT.

In this sample, this clone turned up once. The chain couples TRBV19 to TRBJ2-3; D tentatively reads TRBD1 or TRBD2 (5 bases each). The germline V gene has CDR1 LNHDA and CDR2 SQIVND (reference sequence). This CDR3 comprises 15 residues. V was pared by 3 bases and J by 0 bases, with 10 bases between. CDR3 nucleotide sequence: TGTGCCAGTAGTATCAGGGAGTCTAGCACAGATACGCAGTATTTT. This codes for CASSIRESSTDTQYF. Based on the CDR3 plus reference TRBV19 and TRBJ2-3, the full variable domain is DGGITQSPKYLFRKEGQNVTLSCEQNLNHDAMYWYRQDPGQGLRLIYYSQIVNDFQKGDIAEGYSVSREKKESFPLTVTSAQKNPTAFYLCASSIRESSTDTQYFGPGTRLTVL.

V is TRBV6-5 and J is TRBJ2-7; 9 bases agree with TRBD2. The junction had 11 bases not matched to a gene; V was cut back by 2 bases and J by 6 bases. Per the germline V gene, CDR1 is MNHEY and CDR2 is SVGAGI. The CDR3 is made up of 16 amino acids. The CDR3 nucleotides are TGTGCCAGCAGTTACGAGCGGGGCGGGAGGGCCTCCGAGCAGTACTTC. Protein sequence: CASSYERGGRASEQYF.

The chain has TRBV6-5 and TRBJ1-1, with 8 bases aligning to TRBD1. There are 16 residues in the CDR3. Germline-derived CDR1 and CDR2 are MNHEY and SVGAGI. The trim removed 2 bases at V and 9 bases at J, leaving 14 bases unmatched. CDR3 DNA: TGTGCCAGCAGTTACGTCCGAGACAGGGGAATCAATAAAGCTTTCTTT. Protein product: CASSYVRDRGINKAFF.

This sequence joins TRBV13 and TRBJ2-3; maybe TRBD1 (7 bases). CDR3 length: 16 residues. The germline V and J ends were trimmed by 5 bases and 4 bases, with 19 bases remaining between them. Germline V CDR1 and CDR2: PRHDT, FYEKMQ (reference sequence). CDR3 residues: CASSLRGAPSPDTQYF. The CDR3 DNA sequence: TGTGCCAGCAGCCTCAGGGGGGCCCCTTCTCCAGATACGCAGTATTTT.

The rearrangement joins TRBV2 to TRBJ2-3; D is ambiguous. V lost 7 bases and J lost 3, with 11 bases in between. The CDR3 is made up of 13 amino acids. Germline-derived CDR1 and CDR2 are SNHLY and FYNNEI. CDR3: CASNKGRTDTQYF. Written as DNA, the CDR3 is TGTGCCAGCAACAAGGGCCGGACAGATACGCAGTATTTT.

This chain uses TRBV11-2 with TRBJ2-5, with D perhaps assigned TRBD1 or TRBD2 (5 bases each). Trimming removed 2 bases from V and 2 bases from J, with 12 bases in between. The germline V gene has CDR1 SGHAT and CDR2 FQNNGV. The CDR3 is 15 residues long. CDR3 in amino acids: CASSLIGTGQETQYF. DNA of the CDR3: TGTGCCAGCAGCTTAATTGGGACCGGGCAAGAGACCCAGTACTTC.

The chain is built from TRBV27 and TRBJ2-3; D possibly corresponds to TRBD1 (5 bases). Germline assignment: CDR1 MNHEY and CDR2 SMNVEV (reference sequence). The V gene lost 3 bases and the J gene lost 0 bases, with 10 bases spanning the gap. The CDR3 length is 15 residues. The CDR3 DNA reads TGTGCCAGCAGTTTCGGCAGGGCTAGCACAGATACGCAGTATTTT. Translation gives CASSFGRASTDTQYF.

This clone has a handful of counts. This rearrangement joins TRBV7-9 to TRBJ1-4; TRBD1 agrees at 7 bases. Per the germline V gene, CDR1 is SEHNR and CDR2 is FQNEAQ (reference sequence). This CDR3 is 15 amino acids long. V dropped 5 bases and J dropped 6; count of bases not matched to a gene: 9. The CDR3, as DNA: TGTGCCAGCAGCGCCTTGGGACAGCGCCATGAAAAACTGTTTTTT. The encoded protein is CASSALGQRHEKLFF.

The chain is built from TRBV7-3 and TRBJ2-1; 9 positions match TRBD2. This CDR3 is built from 16 residues. V was clipped by 2 bases and J by 3 bases; unmatched bases: 5. Per the germline V gene, CDR1 is SGHTA and CDR2 is FQGTGA. The CDR3 sequence: CASSLLAGAHYNEQFF. CDR3 nucleotides: TGTGCCAGCAGCTTATTAGCGGGGGCTCACTACAATGAGCAGTTCTTC.

This clone was observed a few times. In DNA, the CDR3 is TGTGCCAGCAGCCAAGCCGGGACAGGACCCAATCAGCCCCAGCATTTT. Its protein product is CASSQAGTGPNQPQHF. This chain links TRBV4-2 with TRBJ1-5; 8 nucleotides line up with TRBD1. After removal of 1 base from V and 3 bases from J, the junction contained 5 bases not matched to a gene. CDR3 size: 16 residues. Germline CDR1 and CDR2: LGHNA and YNFKEQ.

The J gene is TRBJ1-5, the V gene TRBV19; no reliable D call. V was trimmed by 3 bases and J by 4 bases, leaving 16 bases between them. The CDR3 is 16 residues long. Germline V CDR1 and CDR2: LNHDA, SQIVND (reference sequence). This CDR3 reads CASSMREAGSNQPQHF. The CDR3 coding sequence is TGTGCCAGTAGTATGCGGGAGGCCGGCTCGAATCAGCCCCAGCATTTT. Looking up the rest from reference TRBV19 and TRBJ1-5 gives the full variable domain: DGGITQSPKYLFRKEGQNVTLSCEQNLNHDAMYWYRQDPGQGLRLIYYSQIVNDFQKGDIAEGYSVSREKKESFPLTVTSAQKNPTAFYLCASSMREAGSNQPQHFGDGTRLSIL.

The chain is built from TRBV25-1 and TRBJ2-5, with 7 positions matching TRBD2. Germline-derived CDR1 and CDR2 are MGHDK and SYGVNS. The CDR3 extends over 13 amino acids. J gave up 3 bases and V 6 bases, and 4 bases lay outside the gene matches. CDR3 loop: CASSLGGEETQYF. The CDR3 DNA follows: TGTGCCAGCAGCCTGGGGGGGGAAGAGACCCAGTACTTC.

The chain couples TRBV7-9 to TRBJ1-4; a possible D gene is TRBD1 (5 bases). The CDR3 covers 16 residues. Germline-derived CDR1 and CDR2 are SEHNR and FQNEAQ (reference sequence). Trimming shortened V by 5 bases and J by 2 bases, and 15 bases separated the two germline ends. Here the CDR3 DNA reads TGTGCCAGCAGCGTCACAGGAGTAGCGACTAATGAAAAACTGTTTTTT. Translating gives CASSVTGVATNEKLFF.

The chain joins TRBV5-1 to TRBJ2-1; possible D gene TRBD1, 7 bases. The germline V gene has CDR1 SGHRS and CDR2 YFSETQ. This CDR3 has 17 amino acids. V gave up 1 base and J gave up 2 bases, with 16 bases separating them. The CDR3 region has the DNA TGCGCCAGCAGCTTGACCCAGGGGGGTCTTGCCTACAATGAGCAGTTCTTC. Its protein is CASSLTQGGLAYNEQFF.

V is TRBV12-5 and J is TRBJ2-7; 7 bases match TRBD2. CDR1 LGHNT and CDR2 FRNRAP come from the germline V gene. Trimming removed 4 bases from V and 7 bases from J; junction bases left unmatched: 13. The CDR3 is 15 amino acids. CDR3 protein: CASGSPDSRGWEQYF. The DNA of the CDR3 is TGTGCTAGTGGTTCCCCAGACTCGCGGGGGTGGGAGCAGTACTTC.

This clone was picked up one time. The CDR3 spells CASSDDRMDQYF. CDR3 coding DNA: TGTGCCAGCAGTGATGACAGGATGGACCAGTACTTC. The chain carries TRBV2 and TRBJ2-5; the D gene is possibly TRBD1 (6 bases). The CDR3 length is 12 residues. V dropped 3 bases and J dropped 10 bases, with 12 bases sitting between them. Germline V CDR1 and CDR2: SNHLY, FYNNEI.

V gene TRBV4-2 combines with J gene TRBJ2-5; 12 bases are shared with TRBD2. Germline values: CDR1 LGHNA, CDR2 YNFKEQ. This CDR3 contains 16 residues. J lost 3 bases, V lost 1 base, and 3 bases had no gene match. CDR3 sequence: CASSQVRLAGEETQYF. CDR3 nucleotide sequence: TGTGCCAGCAGCCAAGTTCGACTAGCGGGAGAAGAGACCCAGTACTTC.

The chain carries TRBV30 and TRBJ2-3, with 10 bases lining up with TRBD1. The V gene end was trimmed by 4 bases and the J gene end by 5 bases; junction bases not matched to a gene: 12. Germline V CDR1 and CDR2: GTSNPN, SVGIG (reference sequence). The CDR3 runs to 16 residues. The CDR3: CAWTPRGTGVVDTQYF. CDR3 nucleotides: TGTGCCTGGACCCCCCGGGGGACAGGGGTCGTAGATACGCAGTATTTT. The entire variable domain, with the rest obtained from reference TRBV30 and TRBJ2-3, is as follows: SQTIHQWPATLVQPVGSPLSLECTVEGTSNPNLYWYRQAAGRGLQLLFYSVGIGQISSEVPQNLSASRPQDRQFILSSKKLLLSDSGFYLCAWTPRGTGVVDTQYFGPGTRLTVL.

This clone was picked up a small number of times. The rearrangement links TRBV11-3 to TRBJ1-2; 8 nucleotides line up with TRBD1. Germline V gene lookup returns CDR1 SGHNT and CDR2 YENEEA. V lost 4 bases to trimming and J lost 3 bases; unmatched junction nucleotides: 7. The CDR3 spans 15 residues. This chain's CDR3 is CASSSAGTGDYGYTF. CDR3 sequence (DNA): TGTGCCAGCAGCTCCGCCGGGACAGGTGACTATGGCTACACCTTC. The whole variable domain, remainder taken from reference TRBV11-3 and TRBJ1-2, is EAGVVQSPRYKIIEKKQPVAFWCNPISGHNTLYWYLQNLGQGPELLIRYENEEAVDDSQLPKDRFSAERLKGVDSTLKIQPAELGDSAVYLCASSSAGTGDYGYTFGSGTRLTVV.

The J gene is TRBJ1-1, the V gene TRBV30; D gene ambiguous. Germline CDR1 GTSNPN, CDR2 SVGIG (reference sequence). The V gene lost 4 bases and the J gene lost 4 bases, with 7 bases spanning the gap. CDR3 length equals 11 residues. CDR3 in amino acids: CAWIGFTEAFF. The DNA of the CDR3 is TGTGCCTGGATAGGGTTCACTGAAGCTTTCTTT.

The V gene is TRBV5-1, the J gene TRBJ2-3; perhaps TRBD1 as D (5 bases). Germline V gene sequence: CDR1 SGHRS, CDR2 YFSETQ. The CDR3 sequence is 17 residues long. Trimming shortened V by 1 base and J by 2 bases, and 17 bases separated the two germline ends. CDR3 bases: TGCGCCAGCAGCTTGCTCCCTGGGGCCAGTAACACAGATACGCAGTATTTT. This sequence encodes CASSLLPGASNTDTQYF. Full variable domain (remainder filled in from reference TRBV5-1 and TRBJ2-3): KAGVTQTPRYLIKTRGQQVTLSCSPISGHRSVSWYQQTPGQGLQFLFEYFSETQRNKGNFPGRFSGRQFSNSRSEMNVSTLELGDSALYLCASSLLPGASNTDTQYFGPGTRLTVL.